These 9 T cell receptor beta chains originate from one sample sequenced in a study of metastatic and nonmetastatic thyroid tumors. TCRdb re-clonotyped the PCR reads through MiXCR. Here the sample spans tens of thousands of clones, about a sixth being singletons. All patients reached thyroid surgery having received no treatment beforehand. The sequenced sample consisted of blood. Every receptor here comes from a female donor with papillary thyroid cancer or a benign thyroid nodule (not recorded which). Some clones in this sample may be carry-over from other donors' samples.

In this sample, this clone turned up many times. The gene calls are TRBV14 and TRBJ1-3; D remains unclear. In germline, CDR1 is SGHDN, CDR2 FVKESK. This CDR3 is built from 17 residues. V was shortened by 2 bases and J by 0 bases, with 14 bases between the two germline ends. The CDR3 nucleotides are TGTGCCAGCAGCCAATGGGGAGGTCCCCGCTCTGGAAACACCATATATTTT. It translates to CASSQWGGPRSGNTIYF.

The chain is built from TRBV20-1 and TRBJ2-3, with 7 positions matching TRBD2. After removal of 6 bases from V and 3 bases from J, the junction contained 12 bases not matched to a gene. Germline CDR1 is DFQATT and CDR2 is SNEGSKA (reference sequence). This CDR3 contains 15 residues. In DNA, the CDR3 is TGCAGTGCCCGGGGGGAGAGCGGGAAAACAGATACGCAGTATTTT. Translated: CSARGESGKTDTQYF.

This clone was detected once. The genes are TRBV7-2 and TRBJ2-6; either TRBD1 or TRBD2 may supply D (8 bases each). CDR3 size: 20 residues. CDR1 and CDR2 from the germline V gene are SGHTA and FQGNSA. V was shortened by 5 bases and J by 0 bases, with 23 bases between the two germline ends. CDR3 protein: CASSAEAGAGGSSGANVLTF. The DNA for the CDR3 is TGTGCCAGCAGCGCCGAAGCGGGAGCAGGGGGCTCCTCTGGGGCCAACGTCCTGACTTTC. Full variable domain (remainder filled in from reference TRBV7-2 and TRBJ2-6): GAGVSQSPSNKVTEKGKDVELRCDPISGHTALYWYRQSLGQGLEFLIYFQGNSAPDKSGLPSDRFSAERTGGSVSTLTIQRTQQEDSAVYLCASSAEAGAGGSSGANVLTFGAGSRLTVL.

This chain uses TRBV20-1 with TRBJ1-6, with 10 bases fitting TRBD1. Trimming at V came to 6 bases and at J to 8 bases, leaving 10 bases not matched to a gene. This CDR3 contains 15 residues. Germline V gene sequence: CDR1 DFQATT, CDR2 SNEGSKA (reference sequence). For the CDR3, the DNA is TGCAGTGCCCTAAAGGGGGGACAGGGGTATTCACCCCTCCACTTT. Its translation: CSALKGGQGYSPLHF.

V usage is TRBV6-5 and J usage is TRBJ2-6; unclear D gene. The CDR3 contains 12 residues. Germline V gene data show CDR1 as MNHEY and CDR2 as SVGAGI. V lost 4 bases and J 7 bases, leaving 5 bases between the germline ends. The CDR3 is CASSSGANVLTF. CDR3 coding DNA: TGTGCCAGCAGTTCCGGTGCCAACGTCCTGACTTTC.

This clone occurred many times. This rearrangement joins TRBV5-4 to TRBJ2-5; 11 bases fit TRBD2. V shed 3 bases, J shed 2 bases, and the junction held 3 bases outside the gene matches. Germline V lookup: CDR1 SGHNT, CDR2 YYREEE (reference sequence). The CDR3 is made up of 15 amino acids. Written as DNA, the CDR3 is TGTGCCAGCAGCTCCGGACTAGCGGGTCAAGAGACCCAGTACTTC. Translating it yields CASSSGLAGQETQYF.

This clone has just a few counts. The genes are TRBV28 and TRBJ2-5; 10 bases map to TRBD2. Looked up from germline, CDR1 is MDHEN and CDR2 is SYDVKM. Trimming cost V 8 bases and J 4 bases; bases outside gene matches: 16. The CDR3 length is 17 residues. CDR3 loop: CASAYPRVAGGGETQYF. In DNA form, the CDR3 reads TGTGCCAGCGCTTACCCGAGGGTAGCGGGAGGAGGAGAGACCCAGTACTTC. Full variable domain (remainder filled in from reference TRBV28 and TRBJ2-5): DVKVTQSSRYLVKRTGEKVFLECVQDMDHENMFWYRQDPGLGLRLIYFSYDVKMKEKGDIPEGYSVSREKKERFSLILESASTNQTSMYLCASAYPRVAGGGETQYFGPGTRLLVL.

The chain is built from TRBV10-2 and TRBJ2-1; D gene ambiguous. The CDR3 consists of 10 residues. The V gene lost 8 bases and the J gene lost 5 bases, with 4 bases spanning the gap. Germline V lookup: CDR1 WSHSY, CDR2 SAAADI. As DNA, the CDR3 is TGCGCCAGCCGGCACAATGAGCAGTTCTTC. Encoded protein: CASRHNEQFF.

This clone was counted many times. V gene TRBV12-3 or TRBV12-4 combines with J gene TRBJ2-1, with D unresolved. V was clipped by 5 bases and J by 1 base, with 6 bases between them. The CDR3 length is 13 residues. CDR3 protein: CASSLQSYNEQFF. DNA of the CDR3: TGTGCCAGCAGTCTTCAGTCCTACAATGAGCAGTTCTTC.